This entry concerns a single T cell receptor (beta chain). This entry belongs to a study of T cell changes during pregnancy in multiple sclerosis. V was cut by 4 bases and J by 6 bases, with 10 bases left in between. The CDR3 has 13 amino acids. Germline V gives CDR1 ENHRY, CDR2 SYGVKD. The data were produced by immunoSEQ multiplex PCR, yet TCRdb's version contains in-frame clones alone and is incomplete. There are more than 75,000 clones in the sample; about 95% occur only once, and 2% to 3% lies in the top ten. V usage is TRBV10-3 and J usage is TRBJ1-5; D may be TRBD1 (6 bases). This TCR was sampled from a female donor with multiple sclerosis, enrolled in a pregnancy study. The sample here was peripheral blood, taken in the third trimester of pregnancy. The CDR3 sequence is CAISGQETQPQHF. The CDR3 DNA sequence: TGTGCCATCAGTGGACAGGAGACTCAGCCCCAGCATTTT.